This entry features one TCR beta chain sequence. The clone's antigen remains unknown. Base qualities were left out, and no much larger clone turns up one base away. The time point label here, explained by the study, means: persistent/refractory GD, antithyroid drugs over 5 years with positive TRAb. RNA was extracted from PBMCs in TRIzol for both TCR sequencing and RNA sequencing. The diagnosis of Graves' disease followed American Thyroid Association guidelines. Recruitment of patients was carried out at an endocrinology department in Xi'an, China. Each patient gave about 10 milliliters of peripheral blood, collected in an EDTA anticoagulant tube. Ficoll Paque Plus density gradient separation was used to isolate PBMCs, and no further T cell sorting was performed. RNA quality was checked with an Agilent 2100 Bioanalyzer and agarose gel, and concentration with a NanoDrop 2000. Receptor libraries were prepared by multiplex PCR. TCRdb names Illumina HiSeq 4000 as the instrument used. TCR beta libraries were built with iRepertoire HTBI primers and Arm-PCR amplification of CDR3 regions. Gel purification was performed on PCR products prior to sequencing. Regarding the original processing steps: A total of 62 TRBV and approximately 15 TRBJ segments were identified across samples and were used for gene usage analysis of CDR3 amino acid clonotypes. COPE and FqMerger were used to merge the filtered high-quality paired reads into contigs. BLAST was used to align contigs to the IMGT TRBV, TRBD and TRBJ reference genes, and CDR3 was defined following IMGT. Clonotypes above 0.1% frequency were classified as highly expanded clones. Shannon entropy served as the measure of repertoire diversity, while the Gini coefficient captured V-J evenness. Public clonotypes were defined as clonotypes shared by more than one individual. The public reads were quality trimmed at Q25 with fastp and then assembled into clones with MiXCR by TCRdb, keeping productive beta chains. CDR3 protein sequences are deduplicated, and each keeps its most common genes and DNA. These V and J calls are TCRdb output, not the study's own analysis. Recorded for this sample are 450,000 or so distinct CDR3 sequences; under 25% of them occurred a single time. The top ten hold about an eighth of the sample.

Based on the germline V gene, the CDR1 and CDR2 sequences are MDHEN and SYDVKM. V is cut back by 5 bases and J by 4 bases, with 7 bases in the junction unmatched. The CDR3, cysteine through phenylalanine, is 15 amino acids long. The DNA shown is the 45-base CDR3, in frame from base 1. This specimen comes from a study of regulatory T cells in long-lasting Graves disease (dated by TCRdb to about 2021). As for the study more broadly: To count as having persistent Graves' disease, a patient had to have received antithyroid drug treatment for over 5 years with TSH receptor autoantibodies remaining persistently positive. Patients with persistent Graves' disease were compared with patients with newly diagnosed Graves' disease using TCR sequencing and RNA sequencing of peripheral blood. The study was registered as a clinical trial and conducted in China. A total of approximately 35 samples underwent TCR sequencing: about 13 from persistent and about 20 from newly diagnosed Graves' disease patients. On average, persistent Graves' disease patients in the clinical cohort had been on antithyroid drugs for approximately ten years. The paper's findings and limits, for the study overall: Lower TCR Shannon entropy and fewer highly expanded clones were observed in persistent Graves' disease patients than in newly diagnosed patients, which suggested clonal expansion. TRBV28, TRBJ1-2 and TRBJ2-5 were preferentially used in persistent disease, while TRBV20-1 and TRBJ2-1 were favored in newly diagnosed disease. Persistent patients shared more public clonotypes among themselves (around 3,000) than newly diagnosed patients did (more than 850). Peripheral blood alone was examined, since thyroid tissue, which constituted the primary lesion, could not be accessed. Only the TCR beta chain was sequenced and analyzed. The authors acknowledged the small sample size as a limitation that may reduce accuracy.

The sequence is built from TRBV28 and TRBJ1-2; 10 bases in the junction line up with TRBD1. The receptor comes from a female donor with Graves disease. The starting material was peripheral blood mononuclear cells (PBMCs), obtained when the disease was refractory, from a patient treated with antithyroid drugs. The CDR3 in this case is CASSLPGQGSYGYTF. The nucleotides are TGTGCCAGCAGTCTTCCGGGACAGGGGAGCTATGGCTACACCTTC.